This T cell receptor beta chain was sequenced for a study of T-cell memory formation after mild COVID-19. 5'RACE with constant-segment primers yielded barcoded, UMI-tagged TCR alpha and TCR beta cDNA libraries. Each CDR3 protein is one row after TCRdb ran MiXCR on the 5' RACE reads. The profile shows about half a million distinct CDR3 sequences, about 20% of them singletons. Study conclusions and caveats: Memory from before infection featured some responding clones, which suggests cross-reactive memory joined.

This clonotype was detected many times. Its specificity is unknown. The receptor was derived from an adult woman who had mild COVID-19 (a few samples of this study predate the infection). Cell type and time point are not known. The sample was PBMCs or a T cell subset sorted from them (not recorded which).

CDR3 in DNA: TGTGCCAGCAGCTTAGATTTGGGGGATAGCAATCAGCCCCAGCATTTT. Protein sequence: CASSLDLGDSNQPQHF. V is TRBV7-9 and J is TRBJ1-5; D might be TRBD1 (5 bases). Germline V lookup: CDR1 SEHNR, CDR2 FQNEAQ (reference sequence). This CDR3 is 16 amino acids long. V lost 1 base and J lost 0, with 10 bases in between.